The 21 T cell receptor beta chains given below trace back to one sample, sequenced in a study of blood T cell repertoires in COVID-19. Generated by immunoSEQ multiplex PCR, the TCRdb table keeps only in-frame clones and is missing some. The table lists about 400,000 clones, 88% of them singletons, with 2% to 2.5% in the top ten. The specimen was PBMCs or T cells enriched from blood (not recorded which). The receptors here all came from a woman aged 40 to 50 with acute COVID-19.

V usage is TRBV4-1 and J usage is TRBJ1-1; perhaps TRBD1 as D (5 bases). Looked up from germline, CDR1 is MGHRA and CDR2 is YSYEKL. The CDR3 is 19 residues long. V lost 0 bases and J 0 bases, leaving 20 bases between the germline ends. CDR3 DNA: TGCGCCAGCAGCCAAGACCCAGTCGGGGTCTGGGGGGTGAACACTGAAGCTTTCTTT. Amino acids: CASSQDPVGVWGVNTEAFF.

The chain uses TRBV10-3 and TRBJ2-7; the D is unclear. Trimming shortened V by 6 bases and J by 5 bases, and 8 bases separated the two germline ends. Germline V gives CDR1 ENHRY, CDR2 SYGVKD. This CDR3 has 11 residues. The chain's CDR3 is CAIRNSDEQYF. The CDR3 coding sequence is TGTGCCATCAGAAACAGTGACGAGCAGTACTTC.

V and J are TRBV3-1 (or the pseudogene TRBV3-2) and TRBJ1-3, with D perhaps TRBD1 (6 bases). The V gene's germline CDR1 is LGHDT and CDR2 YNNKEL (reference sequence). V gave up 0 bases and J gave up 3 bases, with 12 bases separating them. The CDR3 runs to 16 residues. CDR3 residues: CASSQDPGVGGNTIYF. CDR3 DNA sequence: TGTGCCAGCAGCCAAGATCCAGGGGTCGGTGGAAACACCATATATTTT.

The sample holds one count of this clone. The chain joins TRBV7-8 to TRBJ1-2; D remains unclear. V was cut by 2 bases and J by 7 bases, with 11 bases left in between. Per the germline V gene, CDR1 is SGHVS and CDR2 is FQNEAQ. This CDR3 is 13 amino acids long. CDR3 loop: CASSLSTYSGYTF. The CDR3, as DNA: TGTGCCAGCAGCTTATCAACGTACTCTGGCTACACCTTC.

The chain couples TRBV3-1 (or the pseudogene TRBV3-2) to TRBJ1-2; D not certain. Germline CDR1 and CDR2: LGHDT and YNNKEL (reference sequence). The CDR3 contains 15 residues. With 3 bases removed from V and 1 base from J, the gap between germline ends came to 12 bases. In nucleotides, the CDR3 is TGTGCCAGCAGCCACGACCCATCGGGTAACTATGGCTACACCTTC. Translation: CASSHDPSGNYGYTF.

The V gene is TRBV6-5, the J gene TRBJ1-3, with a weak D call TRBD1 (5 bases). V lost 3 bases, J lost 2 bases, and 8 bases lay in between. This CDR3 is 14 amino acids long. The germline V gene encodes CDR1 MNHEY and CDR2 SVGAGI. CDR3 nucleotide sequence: TGTGCCAGCAGTTATCGGGGGGCTGGAAACACCATATATTTT. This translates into CASSYRGAGNTIYF.

This CDR3 is CASSLEGAGETQYF. The CDR3 DNA is TGTGCCAGCAGCTTAGAGGGGGCCGGTGAGACCCAGTACTTC. The chain joins TRBV7-2 to TRBJ2-5; 7 bases agree with TRBD1. Germline assignment: CDR1 SGHTA and CDR2 FQGNSA. The length of the CDR3 is 14 residues. V trimming: 1 base; J trimming: 5 bases; junction bases outside the gene matches: 4.

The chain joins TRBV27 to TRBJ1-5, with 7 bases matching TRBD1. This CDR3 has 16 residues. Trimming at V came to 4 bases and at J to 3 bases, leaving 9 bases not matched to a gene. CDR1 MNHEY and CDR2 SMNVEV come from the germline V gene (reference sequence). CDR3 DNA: TGTGCCAGCAGTTCTACGGGTGACAGGGCCAATCAGCCCCAGCATTTT. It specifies CASSSTGDRANQPQHF.

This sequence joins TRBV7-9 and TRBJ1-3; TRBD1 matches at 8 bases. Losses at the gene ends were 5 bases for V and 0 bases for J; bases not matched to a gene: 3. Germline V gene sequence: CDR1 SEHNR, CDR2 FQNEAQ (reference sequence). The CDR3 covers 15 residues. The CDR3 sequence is CASSADRASGNTIYF. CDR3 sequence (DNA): TGTGCCAGCAGCGCGGACAGGGCCTCTGGAAACACCATATATTTT.

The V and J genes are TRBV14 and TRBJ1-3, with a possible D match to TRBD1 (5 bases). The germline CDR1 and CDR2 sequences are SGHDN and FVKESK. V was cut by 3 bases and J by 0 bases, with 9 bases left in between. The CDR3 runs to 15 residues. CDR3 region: CASSQYRNSGNTIYF. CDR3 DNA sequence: TGTGCCAGCAGCCAGTACAGGAACTCTGGAAACACCATATATTTT.

The CDR3 region is CASGYRDSTDTQYF. The DNA for the CDR3 is TGTGCTAGTGGATACAGGGATAGCACAGATACGCAGTATTTT. V is TRBV12-5 and J is TRBJ2-3; a possible D gene is TRBD1 (6 bases). CDR3 length: 14 amino acids. Per germline, CDR1 LGHNT and CDR2 FRNRAP. Trimming pared 6 bases from V and 0 bases from J, leaving 10 bases between. Based on the CDR3 plus reference TRBV12-5 and TRBJ2-3, the full variable domain is DARVTQTPRHKVTEMGQEVTMRCQPILGHNTVFWYRQTMMQGLELLAYFRNRAPLDDSGMPKDRFSAEMPDATLATLKIQPSEPRDSAVYFCASGYRDSTDTQYFGPGTRLTVL.

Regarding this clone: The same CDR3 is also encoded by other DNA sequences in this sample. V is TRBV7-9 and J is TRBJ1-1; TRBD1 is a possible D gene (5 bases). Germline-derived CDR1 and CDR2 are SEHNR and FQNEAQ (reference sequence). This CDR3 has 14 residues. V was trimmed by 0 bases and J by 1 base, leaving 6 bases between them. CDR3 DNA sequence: TGTGCCAGCAGCTTAGCCAGGGAGAACACTGAAGCTTTCTTT. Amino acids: CASSLARENTEAFF.

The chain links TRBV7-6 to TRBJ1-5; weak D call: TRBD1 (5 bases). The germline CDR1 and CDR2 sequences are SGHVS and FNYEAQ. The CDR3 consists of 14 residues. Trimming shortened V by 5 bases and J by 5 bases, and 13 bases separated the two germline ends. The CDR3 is CASSRGQGYQPQHF. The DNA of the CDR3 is TGTGCCAGCAGCAGGGGTCAGGGATATCAGCCCCAGCATTTT.

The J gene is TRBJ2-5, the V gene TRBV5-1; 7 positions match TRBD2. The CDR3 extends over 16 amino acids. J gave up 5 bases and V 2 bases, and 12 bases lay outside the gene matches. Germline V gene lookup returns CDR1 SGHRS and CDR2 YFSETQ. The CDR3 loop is CASSFLLGGSTETQYF. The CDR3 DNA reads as TGCGCCAGCAGCTTCCTCTTGGGAGGGTCTACGGAGACCCAGTACTTC. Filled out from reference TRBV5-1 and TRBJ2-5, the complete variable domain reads KAGVTQTPRYLIKTRGQQVTLSCSPISGHRSVSWYQQTPGQGLQFLFEYFSETQRNKGNFPGRFSGRQFSNSRSEMNVSTLELGDSALYLCASSFLLGGSTETQYFGPGTRLLVL.

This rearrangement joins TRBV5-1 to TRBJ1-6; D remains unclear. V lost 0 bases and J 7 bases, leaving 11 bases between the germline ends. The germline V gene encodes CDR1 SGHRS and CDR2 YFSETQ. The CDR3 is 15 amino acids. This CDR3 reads CASSLAEAGNSPLHF. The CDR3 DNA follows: TGCGCCAGCAGCTTGGCCGAGGCGGGGAATTCACCCCTCCACTTT.

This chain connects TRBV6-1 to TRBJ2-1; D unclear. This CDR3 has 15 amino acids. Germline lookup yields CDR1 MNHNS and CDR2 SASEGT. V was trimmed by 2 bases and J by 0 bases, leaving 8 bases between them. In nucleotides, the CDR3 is TGTGCCAGCAGTGAATCCTGGAGCTCCTACAATGAGCAGTTCTTC. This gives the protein CASSESWSSYNEQFF.

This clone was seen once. CDR3 sequence reads: CASSADGTEAFF. The CDR3 DNA sequence: TGTGCCAGCAGCGCAGACGGGACTGAAGCTTTCTTT. V is TRBV13 and J is TRBJ1-1, with D uncertain. Germline lookup yields CDR1 PRHDT and CDR2 FYEKMQ (reference sequence). The CDR3 is 12 residues long. The V end lost 5 bases, the J end lost 5 bases, and 9 bases lay between the germline ends.

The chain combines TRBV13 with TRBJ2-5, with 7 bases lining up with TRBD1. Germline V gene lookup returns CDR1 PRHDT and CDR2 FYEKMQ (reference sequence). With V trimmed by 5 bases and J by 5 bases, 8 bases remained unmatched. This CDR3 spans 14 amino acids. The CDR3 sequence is CASSRPGQAETQYF. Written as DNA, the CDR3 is TGTGCCAGCAGCAGGCCCGGACAGGCGGAGACCCAGTACTTC.

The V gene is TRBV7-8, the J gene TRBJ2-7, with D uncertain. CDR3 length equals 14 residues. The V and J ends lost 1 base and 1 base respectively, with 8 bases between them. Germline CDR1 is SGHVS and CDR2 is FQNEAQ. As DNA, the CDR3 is TGTGCCAGCAGCTTAGTAGCTCCGTCCTACGAGCAGTACTTC. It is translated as CASSLVAPSYEQYF.

The CDR3 spells CASTLRTADLGSPLHF. The CDR3 nucleotides read TGTGCCAGCACCCTAAGGACAGCCGACCTTGGTTCACCCCTCCACTTT. The genes are TRBV2 and TRBJ1-6; a possible D gene is TRBD1 (6 bases). This CDR3 spans 16 amino acids. Germline CDR1 SNHLY, CDR2 FYNNEI. Trimming took 7 bases from V and 9 from J, leaving 22 bases between them.

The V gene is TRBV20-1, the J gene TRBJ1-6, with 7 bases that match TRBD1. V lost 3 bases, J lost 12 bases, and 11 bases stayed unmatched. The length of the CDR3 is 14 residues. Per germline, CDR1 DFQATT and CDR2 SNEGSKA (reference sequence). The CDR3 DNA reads TGCAGTGCTAGTCGGGGACAGCCTGCCTTACCCCTCCACTTT. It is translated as CSASRGQPALPLHF.